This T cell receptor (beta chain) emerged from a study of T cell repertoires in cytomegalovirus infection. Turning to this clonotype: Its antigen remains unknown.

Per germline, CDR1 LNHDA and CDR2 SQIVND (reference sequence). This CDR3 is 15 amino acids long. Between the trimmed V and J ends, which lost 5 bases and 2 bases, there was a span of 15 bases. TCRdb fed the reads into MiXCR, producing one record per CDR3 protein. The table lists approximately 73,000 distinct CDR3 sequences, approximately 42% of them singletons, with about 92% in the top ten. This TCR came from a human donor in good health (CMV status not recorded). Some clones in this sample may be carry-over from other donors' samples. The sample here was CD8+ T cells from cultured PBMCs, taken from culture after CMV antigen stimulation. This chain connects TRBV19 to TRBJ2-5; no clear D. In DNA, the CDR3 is TGTGCCAGTAGTCTCCGGCCCACCCGACAAGAGACCCAGTACTTC. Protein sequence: CASSLRPTRQETQYF.